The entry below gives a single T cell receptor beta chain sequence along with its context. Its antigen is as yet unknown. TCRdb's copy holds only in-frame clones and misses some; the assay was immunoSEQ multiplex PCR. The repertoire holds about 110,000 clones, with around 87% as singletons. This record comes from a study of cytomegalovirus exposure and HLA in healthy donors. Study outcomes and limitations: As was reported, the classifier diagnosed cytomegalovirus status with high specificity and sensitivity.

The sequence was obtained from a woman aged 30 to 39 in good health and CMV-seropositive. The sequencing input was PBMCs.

CDR3 protein: CASSESARAKPYEQYF. CDR3 DNA: TGCGCCAGCAGTGAGTCGGCCAGGGCCAAACCATACGAGCAGTACTTC. The chain recombines TRBV10-2 with TRBJ2-7; D may be TRBD1 (5 bases). The CDR3 extends over 16 amino acids. Trimming removed 0 bases at V and 4 bases at J, with 16 bases between. CDR1 and CDR2 (germline): WSHSY, SAAADI.